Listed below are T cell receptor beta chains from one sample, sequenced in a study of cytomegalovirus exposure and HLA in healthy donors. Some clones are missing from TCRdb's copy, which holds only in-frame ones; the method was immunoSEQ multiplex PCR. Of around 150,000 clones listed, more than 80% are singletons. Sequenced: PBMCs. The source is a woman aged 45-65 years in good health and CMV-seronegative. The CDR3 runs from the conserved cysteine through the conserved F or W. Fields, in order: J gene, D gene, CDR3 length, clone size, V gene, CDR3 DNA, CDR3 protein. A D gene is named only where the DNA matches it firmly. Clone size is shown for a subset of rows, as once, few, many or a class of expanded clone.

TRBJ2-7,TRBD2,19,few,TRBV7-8,TGTGCCAGCAGCTTACGTTCGGTAGCGGGGGGAACAAGGGACTACGAGCAGTACTTC,CASSLRSVAGGTRDYEQYF
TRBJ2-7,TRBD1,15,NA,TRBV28,TGTGCCAGCAGTTCTCCCGGGACAGGGAGGGACGAGCAGTACTTC,CASSSPGTGRDEQYF
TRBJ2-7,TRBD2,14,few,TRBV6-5,TGTGCCAGCAGACCAGCGGGGGGAAGGGGTGAGCAGTACTTC,CASRPAGGRGEQYF
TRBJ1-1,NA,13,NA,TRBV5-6,TGTGCCAGCAGCTTGTATCTGAACACTGAAGCTTTCTTT,CASSLYLNTEAFF
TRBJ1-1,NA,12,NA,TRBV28,TGTGCCAGCAGCATAACGGACACTGAAGCTTTCTTT,CASSITDTEAFF
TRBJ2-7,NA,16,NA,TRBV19,TGTGCCAGTAGTCCCGAACAGGGTTTCCCATTCTACGAGCAGTACTTC,CASSPEQGFPFYEQYF
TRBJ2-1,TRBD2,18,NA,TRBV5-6,TGTGCCAGCAGCTTAGGTCTAGCGGGGGCGTGGAACTACAATGAGCAGTTCTTC,CASSLGLAGAWNYNEQFF
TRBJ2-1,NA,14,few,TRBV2,TGTGCCAGCTCAACGGGGGTAGTCTACAATGAGCAGTTCTTC,CASSTGVVYNEQFF
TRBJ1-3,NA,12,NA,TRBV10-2,TGCGCCAGTGCGGGTTCTGGAAACACCATATATTTT,CASAGSGNTIYF
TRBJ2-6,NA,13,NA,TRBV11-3,TGTGCCAGCAGCCTTACTGGGGCCAACGTCCTGACTTTC,CASSLTGANVLTF
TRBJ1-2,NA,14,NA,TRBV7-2,TGTGCCAGCAGCTTAGCTAGGGCAGGCGGGGGCTACACCTTC,CASSLARAGGGYTF
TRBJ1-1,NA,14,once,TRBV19,TGTGCCAGTAGTGCTCCGGGAAGAAAAACTGAAGCTTTCTTT,CASSAPGRKTEAFF
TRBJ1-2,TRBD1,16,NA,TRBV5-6,TGTGCCAGCACCCCAGGACAGGGGGCGACCAACTATGGCTACACCTTC,CASTPGQGATNYGYTF
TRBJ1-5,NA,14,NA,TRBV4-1,TGCGCCAGCAGCCAAGAGTCAAGCAATCAGCCCCAGCATTTT,CASSQESSNQPQHF
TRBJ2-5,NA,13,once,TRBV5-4,TGTGCCAGCAGCTTTAGAGGGGGAGAGACCCAGTACTTC,CASSFRGGETQYF
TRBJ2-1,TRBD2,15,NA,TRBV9,TGTGCCAGCAGCGCGACTAGCGGGTCCTACAATGAGCAGTTCTTC,CASSATSGSYNEQFF
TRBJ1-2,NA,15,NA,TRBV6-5,TGTGCCAGCAGTTACTCGGGGGCGCAGGACTATGGCTACACCTTC,CASSYSGAQDYGYTF
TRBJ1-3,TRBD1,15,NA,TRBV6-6,TGTGCCAGCACTCACGGGACAGGGGGTGGAAACACCATATATTTT,CASTHGTGGGNTIYF
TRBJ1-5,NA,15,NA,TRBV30,TGTGCCTGGAGGAGAGGCGGGTCTAGCAATCAGCCCCAGCATTTT,CAWRRGGSSNQPQHF
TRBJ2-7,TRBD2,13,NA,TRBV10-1,TGCGCCAGCATTCCGGACGGGGGGTACGAGCAGTACTTC,CASIPDGGYEQYF
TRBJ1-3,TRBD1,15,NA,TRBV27,TGTGCCAGCAGTCCTGACAGGGGCTCTGGAAACACCATATATTTT,CASSPDRGSGNTIYF
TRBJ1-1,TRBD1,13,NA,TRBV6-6,TGTGCCAGCAGTTATCAGGGGGGCACTGAAGCTTTCTTT,CASSYQGGTEAFF
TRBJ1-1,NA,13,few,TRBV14,TGTGCCAGCAGCCAACAAGGCGGCACTGAAGCTTTCTTT,CASSQQGGTEAFF
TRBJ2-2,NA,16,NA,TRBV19,TGTGCCAGTAGTATCTCTCGGGCGGGGTACACCGGGGAGCTGTTTTTT,CASSISRAGYTGELFF
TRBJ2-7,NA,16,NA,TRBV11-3,TGTGCCAGCAGCTCGGGGGGCGCAGGGGGCACCCACGAGCAGTACTTC,CASSSGGAGGTHEQYF
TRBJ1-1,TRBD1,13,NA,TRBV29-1,TGCAGCGCCACGGACAGGGGAGGCACTGAAGCTTTCTTT,CSATDRGGTEAFF
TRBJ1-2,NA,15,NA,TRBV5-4,TGTGCCAGCAGCTTGGGGGACACGGTTTCGGGTGGCTACACCTTC,CASSLGDTVSGGYTF
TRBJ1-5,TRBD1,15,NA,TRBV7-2,TGTGCCAGCAGCTTAGGACAGGGTCTAAATCAGCCCCAGCATTTT,CASSLGQGLNQPQHF
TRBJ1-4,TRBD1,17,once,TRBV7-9,TGTGCCAGCAGCTTAGTGGGCAGGGGGACAACTAATGAAAAACTGTTTTTT,CASSLVGRGTTNEKLFF
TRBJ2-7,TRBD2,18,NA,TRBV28,TGTGCCAGCAGCCCCTTCTTAGCAACAAGCGGGAGGGCATACGAGCAGTACTTC,CASSPFLATSGRAYEQYF
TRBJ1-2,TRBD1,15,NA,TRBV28,TGTGCCAGCAGTGCCCAGGGGGCAGGGGGGAAAGGCTACACCTTC,CASSAQGAGGKGYTF
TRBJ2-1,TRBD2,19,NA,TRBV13,TGTGCCAGCAGCCGGTACACGGGGGGTCTAATCAGCTCCTACAATGAGCAGTTCTTC,CASSRYTGGLISSYNEQFF
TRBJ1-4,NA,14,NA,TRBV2,TGTGCCAGCAGTGGACAGCAAACTAATGAAAAACTGTTTTTT,CASSGQQTNEKLFF
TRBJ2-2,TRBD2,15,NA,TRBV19,TGTGCCAGTAGTAGCCGGGGGGCGAACACCGGGGAGCTGTTTTTT,CASSSRGANTGELFF
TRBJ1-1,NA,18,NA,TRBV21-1,TGTGCCAGCAGCAAAAGTCGAGAACACAGGGGAAGGAACACTGAAGCTTTCTTT,CASSKSREHRGRNTEAFF
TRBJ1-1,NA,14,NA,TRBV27,TGTGCCAGCGGTCGGGGAGGGTCCAACACTGAAGCTTTCTTT,CASGRGGSNTEAFF
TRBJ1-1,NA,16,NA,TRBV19,TGTGCCAGTAGTATGGGGATCGGGGGGGCGAACACTGAAGCTTTCTTT,CASSMGIGGANTEAFF
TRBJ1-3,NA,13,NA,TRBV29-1,TGCAGCGTTGTAGGACGGGAAGGAAACACCATATATTTT,CSVVGREGNTIYF
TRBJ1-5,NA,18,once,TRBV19,TGTGCCAGTAGTATAGGGACGCCCGGAGGTGATTTTGATCAGCCCCAGCATTTT,CASSIGTPGGDFDQPQHF
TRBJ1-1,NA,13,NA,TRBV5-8,TGTGCCAGCAGCCTCAGGATCAACACTGAAGCTTTCTTT,CASSLRINTEAFF
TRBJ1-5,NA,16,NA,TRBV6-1,TGTGCCAGCAGTGACCGGGGCCGGGGACTCAATCAGCCCCAGCATTTT,CASSDRGRGLNQPQHF